A single T cell receptor (beta chain) is shown here with its context. V was trimmed by 5 bases and J by 3 bases, leaving 14 bases between them. Germline assignment: CDR1 SEHNR and CDR2 FQNEAQ (reference sequence). The CDR3 totals 14 residues. The entry originates in a study of shared clonotypes between healthy human individuals. The assay was immunoSEQ multiplex PCR, and TCRdb's table has in-frame clones only and misses some. This sample has 2 million to 2.5 million clones, with over 85% found just once. The TCR sequence derives from a young man in good health. Some clones in this sample may be carry-over from other donors' samples. What was sequenced was naive CD4+ T cells from PBMCs. Stated subset: CD45RA+ positively selected. The V call is TRBV7-9, the J call TRBJ2-7, with D maybe TRBD1 (5 bases). The CDR3: CASSGQAIVYEQYF. CDR3 in DNA: TGTGCCAGCAGCGGACAAGCCATTGTCTACGAGCAGTACTTC.